This entry lists 31 T cell receptor beta chains sequenced from one sample in a study of post-analysis software for immune sequencing data. Their cognate antigens are unknown. The library was made from cDNA and included unique molecular identifiers. TCRdb called the PCR reads again in MiXCR, with one record for every CDR3 protein. The sample has hundreds of thousands of distinct CDR3 sequences, 44% seen once; the top ten hold approximately 1.7%. Study results and caveats: Among roughly five TRBV segments more frequent in patients than controls were TRBV5-6, TRBV5-1 and TRBV20-1.

Sequences were obtained from blood. These receptors all come from a girl aged 5-17 years with multiple sclerosis.

The V and J genes are TRBV15 and TRBJ1-1; no clear D. CDR3 length: 15 amino acids. The V gene lost 3 bases and the J gene lost 4 bases, with 15 bases spanning the gap. Germline lookup yields CDR1 LNHNV and CDR2 YYDKDF (reference sequence). Written as DNA, the CDR3 is TGTGCCACCAGCAGTCGCGGGGTACGGAGCACTGAAGCTTTCTTT. Translating gives CATSSRGVRSTEAFF.

The chain carries TRBV3-1 and TRBJ2-1, with 10 positions matching TRBD1. Looked up from germline, CDR1 is LGHDT and CDR2 is YNNKEL (reference sequence). This CDR3 contains 15 residues. J was trimmed by 7 bases and V by 1 base; bases with no gene match: 4. The chain's CDR3 is CASSQGGQGDNEQFF. In nucleotides, the CDR3 is TGTGCCAGCAGCCAAGGAGGACAGGGGGATAATGAGCAGTTCTTC.

A word on this clonotype: The junction departs from the called germline gene at one end, perhaps through a read error. The rearrangement uses TRBV20-1 and TRBJ1-2, with D maybe TRBD1 (5 bases). Germline V gene lookup returns CDR1 DFQATT and CDR2 SNEGSKA (reference sequence). There are 14 residues in the CDR3. Here the CDR3 DNA reads TGCAGTGCTAGAGCTGGGGGGGTCCTGTATGACTACACCTTC. The encoded protein is CSARAGGVLYDYTF.

The J gene is TRBJ2-7, the V gene TRBV4-1, with 9 bases aligning to TRBD2. The V gene end was trimmed by 2 bases and the J gene end by 0 bases; junction bases not matched to a gene: 5. This CDR3 comprises 16 residues. Germline V gives CDR1 MGHRA, CDR2 YSYEKL. The CDR3 DNA follows: TGCGCCAGCAGCCAACGGGAGACTAGCGGCTCCTACGAGCAGTACTTC. Translating gives CASSQRETSGSYEQYF.

This clonotype has just one count. V usage is TRBV12-3 or TRBV12-4 and J usage is TRBJ1-2; no firm D call. Trimming shortened V by 3 bases and J by 3 bases, and 8 bases separated the two germline ends. The CDR3 loop spans 13 amino acids. The CDR3 DNA sequence: TGTGCCAGCAGTTTGAAGATGTACTATGGCTACACCTTC. Amino acid sequence: CASSLKMYYGYTF.

The chain recombines TRBV12-3 or TRBV12-4 with TRBJ1-1; TRBD1 matches 8 bases. J was trimmed by 4 bases and V by 6 bases; bases with no gene match: 10. This CDR3 comprises 15 residues. The CDR3 spells CASRPINTGGTEAFF. As DNA, the CDR3 is TGTGCCAGCAGACCCATCAACACAGGGGGCACTGAAGCTTTCTTT.

The chain is built from TRBV5-1 and TRBJ2-1; TRBD2 aligns across 12 bases. The germline gives CDR1 SGHRS, CDR2 YFSETQ. Trimming at V came to 4 bases and at J to 11 bases, leaving 16 bases not matched to a gene. This CDR3 region has 17 residues. CDR3 coding DNA: TGCGCCAGCAGCCCCGGACTAGCGGGACCTCTAAGGAATAAGCAGTTCTTC. It codes for CASSPGLAGPLRNKQFF.

This clonotype occurred a few times. Its ends do not fully match the called genes, so a read error is possible. This chain connects TRBV5-1 to TRBJ2-7; no reliable D call. The germline CDR1 and CDR2 sequences are SGHRS and YFSETQ. The CDR3 consists of 14 residues. The CDR3 protein is CASSLAVNSFEQYF. DNA of the CDR3: TGCGCCAGCAGCTTGGCTGTCAATTCCTTCGAGCAGTACTTC.

This clonotype was counted between two and nine times. The CDR3 protein is CASSLRQGASYNEQFF. The CDR3 coding sequence is TGTGCCAGCAGTCTTCGACAGGGGGCTTCCTACAATGAGCAGTTCTTC. V and J are TRBV2 and TRBJ2-1; 10 bases are a match to TRBD1. CDR3 length: 16 residues. Looked up from germline, CDR1 is SNHLY and CDR2 is FYNNEI. V dropped 5 bases and J dropped 1; count of bases not matched to a gene: 5.

The chain links TRBV7-8 to TRBJ2-1; TRBD2 agrees at 13 bases. This CDR3 has 16 amino acids. From germline, CDR1 is SGHVS and CDR2 FQNEAQ. After removal of 7 bases from V and 5 bases from J, the junction contained 8 bases not matched to a gene. In nucleotides, the CDR3 is TGTGCCAGCACCCTATACGGGACTAGCGGGAACAATGAGCAGTTCTTC. Its translation is CASTLYGTSGNNEQFF.

This clonotype occurred once. V usage is TRBV5-1 and J usage is TRBJ2-5; D remains ambiguous. CDR3 length: 11 amino acids. The V gene lost 5 bases and the J gene lost 5 bases, with 7 bases spanning the gap. Germline V gene sequence: CDR1 SGHRS, CDR2 YFSETQ. CDR3 sequence (DNA): TGCGCCAGCAGGGATATGGAGACCCAGTACTTC. It yields the protein CASRDMETQYF.

The CDR3 protein is CSARGSTDNEQFF. The CDR3 coding sequence is TGCAGTGCTAGAGGCTCCACAGACAATGAGCAGTTCTTC. The chain joins TRBV20-1 to TRBJ2-1, with D uncertain. This CDR3 contains 13 residues. From germline, CDR1 is DFQATT and CDR2 SNEGSKA (reference sequence). With 1 base removed from V and 5 bases from J, the gap between germline ends came to 9 bases.

V and J are TRBV12-3 or TRBV12-4 and TRBJ2-7, with D possibly being TRBD2 (5 bases). CDR3 length equals 15 residues. V was shortened by 2 bases and J by 0 bases, with 11 bases between the two germline ends. The CDR3 DNA is TGTGCCAGCAGTTTAAGCAGCGGAGACTCCTACGAGCAGTACTTC. It yields the protein CASSLSSGDSYEQYF.

This clonotype has more than one count but fewer than ten. The gene calls are TRBV5-4 and TRBJ2-5; 8 bases align to TRBD2. CDR1 SGHNT and CDR2 YYREEE come from the germline V gene (reference sequence). Trimming at V came to 4 bases and at J to 4 bases, leaving 9 bases not matched to a gene. The CDR3 sequence is 15 residues long. The CDR3 loop reads CASSGPLAEGETQYF. CDR3 DNA sequence: TGTGCCAGCAGCGGACCACTAGCGGAGGGAGAGACCCAGTACTTC.

V gene TRBV5-1 combines with J gene TRBJ2-1; 14 positions match TRBD2. The CDR3 contains 19 residues. V lost 0 bases, J lost 3 bases, and 8 bases stayed unmatched. Germline values: CDR1 SGHRS, CDR2 YFSETQ. The CDR3 DNA reads TGCGCCAGCAGCTTGGCCGGGACTAGCGGGAGTGCAGACTACAATGAGCAGTTCTTC. Protein: CASSLAGTSGSADYNEQFF.

This sequence joins TRBV6-2 or TRBV6-3 and TRBJ2-4; 9 bases align to TRBD1. The CDR3 has 16 amino acids. Germline V gene lookup returns CDR1 MNHEY and CDR2 SVGEGT. After removal of 6 bases from V and 7 bases from J, the junction contained 13 bases not matched to a gene. In DNA, the CDR3 is TGTGCCAGCAGCTTCGGGCGGGACAGGGCTTCCAACATTCAGTACTTC. It specifies CASSFGRDRASNIQYF.

The chain couples TRBV6-1 to TRBJ1-1; D is uncertain. This CDR3 is built from 14 residues. The germline V and J ends were trimmed by 0 bases and 11 bases, with 16 bases remaining between them. Germline V gives CDR1 MNHNS, CDR2 SASEGT. In DNA form, the CDR3 reads TGTGCCAGCAGTGAAGCCCTAGGGCGGATGTGGGCTTTCTTT. Translating it yields CASSEALGRMWAFF.

The table lists this clonotype with a few counts. The chain joins TRBV29-1 to TRBJ1-1; 11 bases match TRBD1. Looked up from germline, CDR1 is SQVTM and CDR2 is ANQGSEA. This CDR3 is built from 15 residues. Trimming removed 4 bases from V and 5 bases from J; junction bases left unmatched: 9. CDR3 sequence (DNA): TGCAGCGTTGGCTTCGGGACAGGGGGTGGGACTGAAGCTTTCTTT. The encoded protein is CSVGFGTGGGTEAFF.

This chain uses TRBV20-1 with TRBJ2-1; TRBD1 or TRBD2 may be the D gene (7 bases each). Germline values: CDR1 DFQATT, CDR2 SNEGSKA (reference sequence). Trimming took 0 bases from V and 3 from J, leaving 15 bases between them. This CDR3 has 16 residues. CDR3 bases: TGCAGTGCTAGAGATCTCCAGGGGGGGGACTACAATGAGCAGTTCTTC. Protein: CSARDLQGGDYNEQFF.

The V and J genes are TRBV20-1 and TRBJ2-5; no clear D. This CDR3 comprises 13 residues. Deletions cut 1 base from V and 4 bases from J, with 10 bases between. Per germline, CDR1 DFQATT and CDR2 SNEGSKA (reference sequence). The DNA for the CDR3 is TGCAGTGCTAGAGGTGTTAGCTCAGAGACCCAGTACTTC. The encoded protein is CSARGVSSETQYF.

This clonotype has only a few counts. This chain links TRBV12-3 or TRBV12-4 with TRBJ2-7; TRBD1 matches at 7 bases. V trimming: 8 bases; J trimming: 4 bases; junction bases outside the gene matches: 5. This CDR3 spans 12 amino acids. In DNA form, the CDR3 reads TGTGCCAGCGGCTTGACAGGGTACGAGCAGTACTTC. Its protein is CASGLTGYEQYF.

J is TRBJ2-7 and V is TRBV7-9; D call uncertain. Germline values: CDR1 SEHNR, CDR2 FQNEAQ (reference sequence). This CDR3 has 13 residues. The V gene lost 1 base and the J gene lost 5 bases, with 9 bases spanning the gap. The CDR3 DNA follows: TGTGCCAGCAGCTTAGGAATGGGCGACGAGCAGTACTTC. Amino acid sequence: CASSLGMGDEQYF.

The chain joins TRBV7-9 to TRBJ2-1; no definite D call. The V gene's germline CDR1 is SEHNR and CDR2 FQNEAQ (reference sequence). V lost 5 bases and J 4 bases, leaving 15 bases between the germline ends. This CDR3 is built from 15 residues. In DNA, the CDR3 is TGTGCCAGCAGCCCCCCCGTGTTCCGGTACAATGAGCAGTTCTTC. Translation: CASSPPVFRYNEQFF.

This clonotype was seen just once. The V call is TRBV4-1, the J call TRBJ2-4; D is possibly TRBD1 (6 bases). The end of the DNA aligns better with TRBJ2-7, so the J call may be wrong. CDR1 and CDR2 from the germline V gene are MGHRA and YSYEKL. The CDR3 covers 13 residues. The CDR3 nucleotides are TGCGCCAGCAGCCAGACACAGGGTGACGAGCAGTACTTC. It specifies CASSQTQGDEQYF.

V is TRBV5-6 and J is TRBJ2-3; 11 positions match TRBD2. J lost 2 bases, V lost 2 bases, and 7 bases had no gene match. CDR3 size: 17 residues. CDR1 is SGHDT, CDR2 YYEEEE, per germline. The CDR3 region is CASSLTGTSGYTDTQYF. CDR3 sequence (DNA): TGTGCCAGCAGCTTAACCGGGACTAGCGGTTACACAGATACGCAGTATTTT. The full variable domain, with the rest looked up from reference TRBV5-6 and TRBJ2-3, is DAGVTQSPTHLIKTRGQQVTLRCSPKSGHDTVSWYQQALGQGPQFIFQYYEEEERQRGNFPDRFSGHQFPNYSSELNVNALLLGDSALYLCASSLTGTSGYTDTQYFGPGTRLTVL.

The chain couples TRBV12-3 or TRBV12-4 to TRBJ1-6; TRBD1 agrees at 7 bases. CDR3 length: 13 amino acids. V lost 1 base and J lost 16; bases outside the gene matches: 7. CDR3 amino acids: CASSLESLTGLHF. The CDR3 DNA sequence: TGTGCCAGCAGTTTAGAATCCCTGACAGGGCTCCACTTT.

This sequence joins TRBV3-1 and TRBJ2-4; TRBD2 matches at 8 bases. The closer fit of TRBJ2-7 to the DNA end suggests the J call may be wrong. This CDR3 has 15 amino acids. From germline, CDR1 is LGHDT and CDR2 YNNKEL (reference sequence). CDR3: CASSQDAGGSYEQYF. CDR3 bases: TGTGCCAGCAGCCAAGATGCGGGAGGCTCCTACGAGCAGTACTTC.

The chain combines TRBV6-5 with TRBJ1-1, with no clear D. Germline-derived CDR1 and CDR2 are MNHEY and SVGAGI. Trimming shortened V by 7 bases and J by 0 bases, and 6 bases separated the two germline ends. This CDR3 is 12 amino acids long. CDR3 sequence: CASMRVNTEAFF. CDR3 DNA sequence: TGTGCCAGCATGAGGGTGAACACTGAAGCTTTCTTT.

The genes are TRBV12-3 or TRBV12-4 and TRBJ2-1; D gene ambiguous. The CDR3 length is 14 residues. Trimming left V 3 bases short and J 11 bases short, with 17 bases between. The CDR3 region has the DNA TGTGCCAGCAGTTTTACTGATAGAGCAACTCAGCAGTTCTTC. Its protein is CASSFTDRATQQFF.

The chain is built from TRBV12-3 or TRBV12-4 and TRBJ2-5; TRBD1 might be the D (6 bases). The CDR3 sequence is 16 residues long. Trimming pared 3 bases from V and 2 bases from J, leaving 16 bases between. As DNA, the CDR3 is TGTGCCAGCAGTTTTGGTACCGGGCAGGGGCAAGAGACCCAGTACTTC. It codes for CASSFGTGQGQETQYF.

The V call is TRBV29-1, the J call TRBJ2-7, with D possibly being TRBD2 (6 bases). The CDR3 is 13 amino acids. V lost 6 bases and J lost 0, with 12 bases in between. Germline lookup yields CDR1 SQVTM and CDR2 ANQGSEA. The CDR3: CSVRERSSYEQYF. The CDR3, as DNA: TGCAGCGTCCGGGAGCGTAGCTCCTACGAGCAGTACTTC.